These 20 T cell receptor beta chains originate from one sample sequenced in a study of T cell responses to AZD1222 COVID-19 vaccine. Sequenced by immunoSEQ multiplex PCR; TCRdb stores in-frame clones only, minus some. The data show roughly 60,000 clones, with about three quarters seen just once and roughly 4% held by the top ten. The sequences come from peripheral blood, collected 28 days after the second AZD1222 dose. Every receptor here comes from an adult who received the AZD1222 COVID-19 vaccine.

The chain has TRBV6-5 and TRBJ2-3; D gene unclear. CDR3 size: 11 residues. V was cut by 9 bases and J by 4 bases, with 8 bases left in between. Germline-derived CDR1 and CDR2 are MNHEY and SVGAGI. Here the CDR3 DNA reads TGTGCCAGTCTCGGTGCAGATACGCAGTATTTT. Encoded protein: CASLGADTQYF.

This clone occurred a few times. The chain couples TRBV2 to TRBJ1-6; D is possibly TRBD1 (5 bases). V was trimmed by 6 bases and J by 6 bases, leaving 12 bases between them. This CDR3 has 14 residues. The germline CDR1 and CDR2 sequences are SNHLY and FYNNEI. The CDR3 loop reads CASRLGTTNSPLHF. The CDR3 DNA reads TGTGCCAGCAGGTTGGGGACGACTAATTCACCCCTCCACTTT.

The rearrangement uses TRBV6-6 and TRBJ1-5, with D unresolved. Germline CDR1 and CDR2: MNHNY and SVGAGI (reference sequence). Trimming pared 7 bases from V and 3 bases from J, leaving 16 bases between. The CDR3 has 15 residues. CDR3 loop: CASTIKDQNNQPQHF. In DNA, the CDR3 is TGTGCCAGCACCATAAAGGACCAGAACAATCAGCCCCAGCATTTT.

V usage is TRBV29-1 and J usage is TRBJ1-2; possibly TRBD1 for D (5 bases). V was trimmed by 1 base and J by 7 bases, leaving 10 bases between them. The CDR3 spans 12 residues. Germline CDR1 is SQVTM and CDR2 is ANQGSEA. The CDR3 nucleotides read TGCAGCGTTGAAGCAGGGCGTGGTGGCTACACCTTC. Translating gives CSVEAGRGGYTF.

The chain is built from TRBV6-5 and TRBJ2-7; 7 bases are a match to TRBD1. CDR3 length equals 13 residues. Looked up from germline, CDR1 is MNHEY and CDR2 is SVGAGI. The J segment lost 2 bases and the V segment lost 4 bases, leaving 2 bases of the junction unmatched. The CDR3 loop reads CASSWQGAYEQYF. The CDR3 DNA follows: TGTGCCAGCAGTTGGCAGGGGGCCTACGAGCAGTACTTC.

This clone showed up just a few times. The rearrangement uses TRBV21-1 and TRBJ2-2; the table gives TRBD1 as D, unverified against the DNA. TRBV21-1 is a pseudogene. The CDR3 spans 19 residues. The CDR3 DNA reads TGTGCCAGCAGCAAAAAGGATCTTGGACAGGGGGGGAACACCGGGGAGCTGTTTTTT. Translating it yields CASSKKDLGQGGNTGELFF.

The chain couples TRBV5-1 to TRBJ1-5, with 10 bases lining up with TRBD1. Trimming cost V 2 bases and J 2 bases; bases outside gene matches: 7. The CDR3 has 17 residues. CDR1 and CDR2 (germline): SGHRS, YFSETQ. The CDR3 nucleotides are TGCGCCAGCAGCTTCCGGGACAGGGGCGGAGGCAATCAGCCCCAGCATTTT. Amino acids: CASSFRDRGGGNQPQHF.

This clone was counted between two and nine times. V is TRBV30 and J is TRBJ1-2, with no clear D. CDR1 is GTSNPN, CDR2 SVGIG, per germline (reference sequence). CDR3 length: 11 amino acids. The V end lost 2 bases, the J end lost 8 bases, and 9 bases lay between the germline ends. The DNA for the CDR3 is TGTGCCTGGAGTTTCCGAGGGGGCTACACCTTC. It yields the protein CAWSFRGGYTF.

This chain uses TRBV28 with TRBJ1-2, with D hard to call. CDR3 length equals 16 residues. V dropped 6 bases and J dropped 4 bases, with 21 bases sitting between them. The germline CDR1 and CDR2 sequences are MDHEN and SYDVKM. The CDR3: CASRKTGPRGGYGYTF. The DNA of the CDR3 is TGTGCCAGCAGAAAAACGGGCCCGCGGGGTGGCTATGGCTACACCTTC.

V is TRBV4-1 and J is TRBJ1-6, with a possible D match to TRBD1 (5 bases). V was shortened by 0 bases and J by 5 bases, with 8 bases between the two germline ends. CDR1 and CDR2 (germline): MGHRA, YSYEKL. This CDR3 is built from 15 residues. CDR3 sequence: CASSQDWGNNSPLHF. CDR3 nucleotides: TGCGCCAGCAGCCAAGATTGGGGGAATAATTCACCCCTCCACTTT.

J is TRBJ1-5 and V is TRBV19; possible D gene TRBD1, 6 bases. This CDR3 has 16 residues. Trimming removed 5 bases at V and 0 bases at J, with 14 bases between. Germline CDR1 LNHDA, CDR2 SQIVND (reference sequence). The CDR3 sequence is CASSSGTTDSNQPQHF. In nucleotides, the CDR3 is TGTGCCAGTAGTTCCGGGACAACAGATAGCAATCAGCCCCAGCATTTT.

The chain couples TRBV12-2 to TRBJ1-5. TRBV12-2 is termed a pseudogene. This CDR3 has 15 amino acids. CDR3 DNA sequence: TGTGCAAGTCGCTTAGTGGGGGATAGGGATCAGCCCCAGCATTTT. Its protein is CASRLVGDRDQPQHF.

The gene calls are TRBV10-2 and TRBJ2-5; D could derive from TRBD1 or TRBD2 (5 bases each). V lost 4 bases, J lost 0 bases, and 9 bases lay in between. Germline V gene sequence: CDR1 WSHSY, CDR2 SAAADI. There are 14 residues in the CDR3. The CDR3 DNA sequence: TGCGCCAGCAGTGTAGAGGGGTACCAAGAGACCCAGTACTTC. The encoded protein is CASSVEGYQETQYF.

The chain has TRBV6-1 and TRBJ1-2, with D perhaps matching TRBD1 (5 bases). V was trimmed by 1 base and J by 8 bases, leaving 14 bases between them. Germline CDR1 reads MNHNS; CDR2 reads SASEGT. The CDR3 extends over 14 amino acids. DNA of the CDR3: TGTGCCAGCAGTGAAGGATTGGTCAGGGAGGGCTACACCTTC. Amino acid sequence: CASSEGLVREGYTF.

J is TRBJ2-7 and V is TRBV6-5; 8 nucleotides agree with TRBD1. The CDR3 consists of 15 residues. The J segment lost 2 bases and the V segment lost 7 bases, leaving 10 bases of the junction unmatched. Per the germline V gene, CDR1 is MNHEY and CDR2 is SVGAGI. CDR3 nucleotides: TGTGCCAGCACCGTAAACAGGGGGGACACCTACGAGCAGTACTTC. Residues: CASTVNRGDTYEQYF.

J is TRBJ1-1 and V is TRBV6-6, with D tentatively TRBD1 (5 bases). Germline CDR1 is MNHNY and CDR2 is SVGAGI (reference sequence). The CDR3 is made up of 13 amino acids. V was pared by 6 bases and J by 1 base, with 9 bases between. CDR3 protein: CASSPGWNTEAFF. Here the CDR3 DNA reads TGTGCCAGCAGCCCAGGGTGGAACACTGAAGCTTTCTTT.

The DNA of the CDR3 is TGTGCCAGCAGCGCTGAGGGCCTCACAGATACGCAGTATTTT. It specifies CASSAEGLTDTQYF. The V and J genes are TRBV7-9 and TRBJ2-3, with a possible D match to TRBD2 (5 bases). Germline V lookup: CDR1 SEHNR, CDR2 FQNEAQ (reference sequence). The V end was cut by 5 bases, the J end by 2 bases, with 11 bases between. This CDR3 has 14 residues.

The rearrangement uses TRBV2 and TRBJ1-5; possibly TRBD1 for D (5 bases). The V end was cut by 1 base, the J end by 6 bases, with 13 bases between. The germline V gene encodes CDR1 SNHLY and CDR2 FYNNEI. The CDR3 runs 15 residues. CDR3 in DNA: TGTGCCAGCAGTGAAGAATTGGGGGTGGTTCAGCCCCAGCATTTT. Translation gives CASSEELGVVQPQHF.

The CDR3 region is CASSLGGQGALGYTF. The CDR3 nucleotides read TGTGCCAGCAGTTTAGGTGGGCAGGGGGCTTTGGGCTACACCTTC. V usage is TRBV28 and J usage is TRBJ1-2; the match to TRBD1 covers 8 bases. Germline V gene data show CDR1 as MDHEN and CDR2 as SYDVKM. V trimming: 2 bases; J trimming: 8 bases; junction bases outside the gene matches: 10. This CDR3 is 15 amino acids long.

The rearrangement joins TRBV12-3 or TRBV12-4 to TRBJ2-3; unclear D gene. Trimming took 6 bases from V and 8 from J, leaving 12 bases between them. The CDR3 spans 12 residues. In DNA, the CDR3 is TGTGCCAGCAGCTCCCCAAGATCTACGCAGTATTTT. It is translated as CASSSPRSTQYF.